A single T cell receptor beta chain is shown here with its context. This record comes from a study of T cells after somatic rescue of genetic block. CDR1 and CDR2 (germline): MNHEY, SMNVEV (reference sequence). There are 20 residues in the CDR3. Trimming at V came to 5 bases and at J to 0 bases, leaving 12 bases not matched to a gene. The method was immunoSEQ multiplex PCR; TCRdb's version includes in-frame clones alone and lacks a portion of them. Among 60,000 to 75,000 clones listed, about 90% were seen once. J is TRBJ2-3 and V is TRBV27, with 15 bases fitting TRBD2. The sequenced material came from peripheral blood mononuclear cells (PBMCs). This sequence originates from a man in his forties or fifties. The CDR3 nucleotides are TGTGCCAGCAGTCTACCGGGACTAGCGGGAGGAACCCCTAGCACAGATACGCAGTATTTT. Translating it yields CASSLPGLAGGTPSTDTQYF.